Included here is one T cell receptor (beta chain) sequence, with context. Its matching antigen is unknown. Assay: immunoSEQ multiplex PCR; the TCRdb copy retains only in-frame clones and omits some. This sample has about 68,000 clones, with 84% found just once. CD4+CD25+CD127- Tregs, CD4+CD25- non-Tregs, CD4 and CD8 cells were sorted. This specimen comes from a study of Tregs in tolerant kidney transplant recipients. Study-wide points: The small number of patients limits these findings pending further validation. Expanding Tregs on activated donor B cells appeared to best identify donor-specific TCRbeta clones.

V lost 0 bases to trimming and J lost 1 base, with 15 bases between them. CDR3 length: 17 residues. Germline V lookup: CDR1 SGHNT, CDR2 YYREEE (reference sequence). This TCR was recovered from a human donor in good health. Sequenced sample: CD4+ T cells from blood. The V gene is TRBV5-4, the J gene TRBJ2-3; D gene ambiguous. The CDR3 bases are TGTGCCAGCAGCTTGGAGGTGGGGTTCTTAGGCACAGATACGCAGTATTTT. Protein sequence: CASSLEVGFLGTDTQYF.